This T cell receptor beta chain was profiled in a study of blood T cell repertoires in COVID-19. Study-level background: Acute-phase and convalescent COVID-19 samples originated in the United States, Italy and Spain. The cDNA or gDNA used as material had been derived from T cells, B-cell-depleted T cells, or PBMCs.

Original processing methods: Reference gene primers were amplified, and this amplification served to estimate nucleated cell counts. Sequencing was performed with immunoSEQ multiplex PCR; in TCRdb, only in-frame clones are kept and a portion is missing. V and J calls and clone size are those listed in that table; D and trimming were worked out from the DNA. Among 37,000 or so clones listed, 88% were seen once. The trim removed 1 base at V and 12 bases at J, leaving 5 bases unmatched. Germline V gene sequence: CDR1 MGHDK, CDR2 SYGVNS. There are 13 residues in the CDR3. The receptor's source is a man in his sixties with active COVID-19. The material sequenced was peripheral blood. The chain uses TRBV25-1 and TRBJ1-4; TRBD1 matches 7 bases. CDR3 sequence reads: CASSESHQGELFF. CDR3 bases: TGTGCCAGCAGTGAATCCCACCAGGGGGAACTGTTTTTT.